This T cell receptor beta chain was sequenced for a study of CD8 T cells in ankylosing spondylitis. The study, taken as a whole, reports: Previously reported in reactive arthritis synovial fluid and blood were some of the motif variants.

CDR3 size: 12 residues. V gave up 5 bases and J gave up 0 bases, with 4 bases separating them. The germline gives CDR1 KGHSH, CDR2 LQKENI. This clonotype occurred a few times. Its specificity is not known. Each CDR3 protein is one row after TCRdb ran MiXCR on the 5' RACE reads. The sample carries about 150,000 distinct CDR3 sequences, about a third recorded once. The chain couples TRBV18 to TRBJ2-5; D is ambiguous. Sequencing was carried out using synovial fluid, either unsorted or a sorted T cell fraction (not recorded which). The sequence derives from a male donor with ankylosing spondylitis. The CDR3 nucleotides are TGTGCCAGCTCATCCCACCAAGAGACCCAGTACTTC. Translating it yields CASSSHQETQYF. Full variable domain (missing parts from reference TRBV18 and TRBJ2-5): NAGVMQNPRHLVRRRGQEARLRCSPMKGHSHVYWYRQLPEEGLKFMVYLQKENIIDESGMPKERFSAEFPKEGPSILRIQQVVRGDSAAYFCASSSHQETQYFGPGTRLLVL.